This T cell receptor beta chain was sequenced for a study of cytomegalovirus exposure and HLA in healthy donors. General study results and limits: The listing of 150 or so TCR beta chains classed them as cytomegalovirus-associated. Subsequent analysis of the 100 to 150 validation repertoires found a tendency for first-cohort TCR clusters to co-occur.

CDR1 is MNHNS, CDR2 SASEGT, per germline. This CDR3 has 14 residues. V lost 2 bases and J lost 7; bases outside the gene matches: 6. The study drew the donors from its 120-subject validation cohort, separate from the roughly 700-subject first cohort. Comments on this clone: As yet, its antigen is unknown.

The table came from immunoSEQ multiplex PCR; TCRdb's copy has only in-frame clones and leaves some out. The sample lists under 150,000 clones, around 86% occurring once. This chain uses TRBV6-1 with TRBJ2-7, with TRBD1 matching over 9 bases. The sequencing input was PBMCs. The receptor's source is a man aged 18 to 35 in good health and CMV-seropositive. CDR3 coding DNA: TGTGCCAGCAGTGAATGGGGGACAGGGAAAGAGCAGTACTTC. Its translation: CASSEWGTGKEQYF.